These T cell receptor beta chains were read from a single sample in a study of blood T cell repertoires in COVID-19. Method: immunoSEQ multiplex PCR; TCRdb's copy keeps in-frame clones and lacks some. Of some 220,000 clones listed, around 83% are singletons. The sample taken for sequencing was peripheral blood. The receptors derive from a woman in her sixties or seventies with COVID-19, enrolled during active disease. Each CDR3 is given with its conserved first and last residue. The D gene is left open where the match is weak. Only part of the rows carry a size: once, few, many, or a class if the clone is expanded.

>-|TRBJ2-2|-|TRBV3-1/TRBV3-2
TGTGCCAGCAGCCAACCAACAAGACTAGCCGGGGAGCTGTTTTTT
CASSQPTRLAGELFF
>-|TRBJ1-2|-|TRBV7-9
TGTGCCAGCGCCGACCCCAAGACGGGAGATGGCTACACCTTC
CASADPKTGDGYTF
>-|TRBJ2-2|-|TRBV18
TGTGCCAGCTCACCAGATCGCGCTGGCACCGGGGAGCTGTTTTTT
CASSPDRAGTGELFF
>-|TRBJ1-3|-|TRBV24-1
TGTGCCACCAGTGATTCGACAGAACTCTCTGGAAACACCATATATTTT
CATSDSTELSGNTIYF
>-|TRBJ1-1|-|TRBV7-2
TGTGCCAGCAGCCCAAAGGGGTATGGGGAAAACACTGAAGCTTTCTTT
CASSPKGYGENTEAFF
>-|TRBJ2-3|-|TRBV28
TGTGCCAGCAGTTCTTCTAAGCGAGCTGCTACAGATACGCAGTATTTT
CASSSSKRAATDTQYF
>few|TRBJ2-3|-|TRBV11-3
TGTGCCAGCGGCAGAACAGGGTTCGGCACAGATACGCAGTATTTT
CASGRTGFGTDTQYF
>-|TRBJ2-1|-|TRBV6-5
TGTGCCACAGGACAGTGGGACTCCTACAATGAGCAGTTCTTC
CATGQWDSYNEQFF
>-|TRBJ2-7|-|TRBV9
TGTGCCAGCAGTAGTAGCTTAGGATCCTACGAGCAGTACTTC
CASSSSLGSYEQYF
>-|TRBJ2-7|-|TRBV6-1
TGTGCCAGCAGTGAAATGCGAGGTAACTCCTACGAGCAGTACTTC
CASSEMRGNSYEQYF
>-|TRBJ2-5|TRBD1|TRBV3-1/TRBV3-2
TGTGCCAGCAGCCAGGCCCGGACAGGGTTGGAGACCCAGTACTTC
CASSQARTGLETQYF
>-|TRBJ2-7|TRBD2|TRBV11-2
TGTGCCAGCAGCCCCACCGGGACTAGCGGTGCCAGGCAGTACTTC
CASSPTGTSGARQYF
>-|TRBJ2-2|TRBD2|TRBV2
TGTGCCAGCACCAGACTAGCGGGGACCGGGGAGCTGTTTTTT
CASTRLAGTGELFF
>-|TRBJ1-4|TRBD1|TRBV5-4
TGTGCCAGCAGCTCCTGGGGGACAGGCAATGAAAAACTGTTTTTT
CASSSWGTGNEKLFF
>-|TRBJ2-3|TRBD2|TRBV30
TGTGCCTGGAGTACTAGCGGGAGAGGTGGTACGCAGTATTTT
CAWSTSGRGGTQYF
>-|TRBJ1-3|-|TRBV6-5
TGTGCCAGCAGAGTTGAGCGGTCTGGAAACACCATATATTTT
CASRVERSGNTIYF
>-|TRBJ1-6|TRBD1|TRBV12-3/TRBV12-4
TGTGCCAGCAGCTCATTCCTGGACAGGACCCTCCACTTT
CASSSFLDRTLHF
>-|TRBJ1-5|-|TRBV2
TGTGCCAGCAGTGAAATGGGAGAATCAAATCAGCATTTT
CASSEMGESNQHF
>-|TRBJ2-7|TRBD2|TRBV3-1/TRBV3-2
TGTGCCAGCAGCCGTGGGACTAGCGGACCCTACGAGCAGTACTTC
CASSRGTSGPYEQYF
>-|TRBJ1-1|-|TRBV27
TGTGCCAGCAGTTTAAGAGTGGGGACTTTGAGCGCTGAAGCTTTCTTT
CASSLRVGTLSAEAFF
>-|TRBJ1-2|-|TRBV7-2
TGTGCCAGCAGCTTAGGGACAGTCAACTATGGCTACACCTTC
CASSLGTVNYGYTF
>-|TRBJ2-7|TRBD2|TRBV29-1
TGCAGCGTTGAACGGGGGGGCGGCGAGCAGTACTTC
CSVERGGGEQYF
>-|TRBJ2-7|-|TRBV21-1
TGTGCCAGCAGCAAAGAATCTCCGGGTCACCTTTACGAGCAGTACTTC
CASSKESPGHLYEQYF
>-|TRBJ2-3|-|TRBV6-2/TRBV6-3
TGTGCCAGCAGTTACTCTGGAGGGCCCCGGGCCCTACCCACAGATACGCAGTATTTT
CASSYSGGPRALPTDTQYF
>-|TRBJ2-7|-|TRBV20-1
TGCAGTGCTAGTATAAGAGACAATCCCTACGAGCAGTACTTC
CSASIRDNPYEQYF
>-|TRBJ2-1|TRBD2|TRBV7-2
TGTGCCAGCAGCTTAGTAGGGACTAGCGGGACAAGTAATGAGCAGTTCTTC
CASSLVGTSGTSNEQFF
>-|TRBJ1-1|-|TRBV12-3/TRBV12-4
TGTGCCAGCAGTTTCCGTAACACTGAAGCTTTCTTT
CASSFRNTEAFF
>-|TRBJ1-1|-|TRBV20-1
TGCAGGGCCGGGACACAGTATGAAGCTTTCTTT
CRAGTQYEAFF
>-|TRBJ1-5|-|TRBV10-3
TGTGCCATCAGTGAGTCAGGGGATCAGCCCCAGCATTTT
CAISESGDQPQHF
>-|TRBJ1-4|-|TRBV4-3
TGCGCCAGCAGCCACCCTTACGGACAGAGCCTTAGTAATGAAAAACTGTTTTTT
CASSHPYGQSLSNEKLFF
>-|TRBJ1-1|TRBD1|TRBV7-3
TGTGCCAGCAGCTTAGGCCCGGGACAGGGGCAAGCTTTCTTT
CASSLGPGQGQAFF
>-|TRBJ2-7|-|TRBV28
TGTGCCATCTCGCGAGGACAAGGGTACGAGCAGTACTTC
CAISRGQGYEQYF
>-|TRBJ2-7|-|TRBV4-2
TGTGCCAGCAGCCAGATAGCAGATTCCTCCTACGAGCAGTACTTC
CASSQIADSSYEQYF